The 14 T cell receptor beta chains given below trace back to one sample, sequenced in a study of T cell repertoires in cytomegalovirus infection. TCRdb ran MiXCR on the reads and lists one entry per CDR3 protein. Among 200,000 to 250,000 distinct CDR3 sequences, 22% were seen once, and the ten largest hold 15% to 20%. Material for sequencing was CD8+ T cells from PBMCs. The source of these receptors is a human donor in good health (CMV status not recorded). Some clones in this sample may be carry-over from other donors' samples.

The chain combines TRBV3-1 with TRBJ1-1; TRBD1 matches 8 bases. Germline assignment: CDR1 LGHDT and CDR2 YNNKEL (reference sequence). V lost 5 bases to trimming and J lost 5 bases; unmatched junction nucleotides: 7. The CDR3 runs 14 residues. The CDR3 spells CASSLAGGATEAFF. DNA of the CDR3: TGTGCCAGCAGCTTGGCAGGGGGCGCGACTGAAGCTTTCTTT.

This clonotype was found a few times. The rearrangement links TRBV6-1 to TRBJ1-2; the D gene is possibly TRBD1 (5 bases). Trimming cost V 7 bases and J 4 bases, with 22 bases left between them. Germline lookup yields CDR1 MNHNS and CDR2 SASEGT. This CDR3 region has 16 residues. The CDR3 loop reads CASTILTDPNLYGYTF. CDR3 coding DNA: TGTGCCAGCACAATCCTGACAGACCCTAATCTCTATGGCTACACCTTC.

This clonotype came up many times. The chain is built from TRBV28 and TRBJ1-2; no reliable D call. The CDR3 has 15 amino acids. Trimming removed 4 bases from V and 3 bases from J, with 15 bases in between. Germline CDR1 is MDHEN and CDR2 is SYDVKM. This CDR3 is CASSSSLEEYYGYTF. As DNA, the CDR3 is TGTGCCAGCAGTTCCTCCCTGGAGGAATACTATGGCTACACCTTC.

By its share, this clonotype is medium-sized. V is TRBV28 and J is TRBJ1-3; D gene unclear. The CDR3 has 13 residues. V was clipped by 1 base and J by 4 bases, with 5 bases between them. Germline CDR1 reads MDHEN; CDR2 reads SYDVKM. CDR3 sequence (DNA): TGTGCCAGCAGTTTATTACAAGGAAACACCATATATTTT. Its protein is CASSLLQGNTIYF.

Regarding this clonotype: One end of the junction varies from germline; a read error may be responsible. J is TRBJ2-1 and V is TRBV19; the match to TRBD2 covers 8 bases. This CDR3 is 15 amino acids long. The V gene's germline CDR1 is LNHDA and CDR2 SQIVND (reference sequence). The CDR3 loop reads CASKPLAGNPNEQFF. CDR3 nucleotides: TGTGCAAGTAAGCCTCTAGCGGGTAACCCCAATGAGCAGTTCTTC.

This clonotype was observed many times. The chain joins TRBV7-7 to TRBJ2-7; D not certain. The V end lost 0 bases, the J end lost 4 bases, and 10 bases lay between the germline ends. The CDR3 sequence is 14 residues long. CDR1 is SSHAT, CDR2 FNYEAQ, per germline (reference sequence). CDR3 sequence reads: CASSLAQGQYEQYF. The DNA for the CDR3 is TGTGCCAGCAGCTTAGCGCAAGGTCAATACGAGCAGTACTTC. The full variable domain, with the rest looked up from reference TRBV7-7 and TRBJ2-7, is GAGVSQSPRYKVTKRGQDVTLRCDPISSHATLYWYQQALGQGPEFLTYFNYEAQPDKSGLPSDRFSAERPEGSISTLTIQRTEQRDSAMYRCASSLAQGQYEQYFGPGTRLTVT.

The rearrangement joins TRBV28 to TRBJ2-5; a possible D gene is TRBD1 (6 bases). This CDR3 region has 14 residues. Between the trimmed V and J ends, which lost 5 bases and 9 bases, there was a span of 19 bases. Germline-derived CDR1 and CDR2 are MDHEN and SYDVKM. The CDR3 reads CASSQSGTHGAQYF. In DNA form, the CDR3 reads TGTGCCAGCAGTCAATCCGGGACACACGGGGCCCAGTACTTC. The full variable domain, in which reference TRBV28 and TRBJ2-5 provide the parts outside the CDR3, is DVKVTQSSRYLVKRTGEKVFLECVQDMDHENMFWYRQDPGLGLRLIYFSYDVKMKEKGDIPEGYSVSREKKERFSLILESASTNQTSMYLCASSQSGTHGAQYFGPGTRLLVL.

The CDR3 DNA reads as TGTGCCAGCAGCGCCCACAGGGGTCGTGGCTACACCTTC. Translated, it gives CASSAHRGRGYTF. The chain joins TRBV7-4 to TRBJ1-2; 7 bases line up with TRBD1. Germline assignment: CDR1 SGHVT and CDR2 SQSDAQ. The CDR3 spans 13 residues. The V and J ends lost 5 bases and 7 bases, in that order; junction bases with no gene match: 7.

This chain uses TRBV30 with TRBJ2-1; D is unclear. Germline CDR1 and CDR2: GTSNPN and SVGIG (reference sequence). V lost 0 bases to trimming and J lost 2 bases, with 5 bases between them. The CDR3 is made up of 13 amino acids. In DNA form, the CDR3 reads TGTGCCTGGAGTGTAACCGCCTACAATGAGCAGTTCTTC. Its protein product is CAWSVTAYNEQFF. The whole variable domain, remainder taken from reference TRBV30 and TRBJ2-1, is SQTIHQWPATLVQPVGSPLSLECTVEGTSNPNLYWYRQAAGRGLQLLFYSVGIGQISSEVPQNLSASRPQDRQFILSSKKLLLSDSGFYLCAWSVTAYNEQFFGPGTRLTVL.

In its sample, this clonotype was seen many times. J is TRBJ2-1 and V is TRBV20-1; 8 bases are a match to TRBD1. The CDR3 totals 15 residues. Germline values: CDR1 DFQATT, CDR2 SNEGSKA (reference sequence). After removal of 4 bases from V and 5 bases from J, the junction contained 10 bases not matched to a gene. The CDR3 sequence: CSATRDRWDNNEQFF. In nucleotides, the CDR3 is TGCAGTGCTACCCGGGACAGGTGGGACAACAATGAGCAGTTCTTC.

This clonotype was detected ten times or more. This chain links TRBV10-3 with TRBJ2-7, with a weak D call TRBD2 (5 bases). Germline lookup yields CDR1 ENHRY and CDR2 SYGVKD. This CDR3 contains 12 residues. Trimming left V 5 bases short and J 2 bases short, with 7 bases between. The CDR3 DNA follows: TGTGCCATCAGTCCCGGGACCTACGAGCAGTACTTC. Translated: CAISPGTYEQYF.

V usage is TRBV12-3 or TRBV12-4 and J usage is TRBJ2-1; 8 bases fit TRBD2. With V trimmed by 5 bases and J by 5 bases, 11 bases remained unmatched. CDR3 length: 16 amino acids. CDR3 coding DNA: TGTGCCAGCAGTCCCGCGGGGGGAGCGGGGGACAATGAGCAGTTCTTC. This sequence encodes CASSPAGGAGDNEQFF.

In regard to this clonotype: A much larger clone lies a single base off, so this may be a read error. This is likely a read error, given that the CDR3 carries no conserved phenylalanine or tryptophan at its end. The chain links TRBV7-8 to TRBJ1-1, with 7 positions matching TRBD1. V was clipped by 0 bases and J by 1 base; unmatched bases: 2. The CDR3 runs to 15 residues. Germline V lookup: CDR1 SGHVS, CDR2 FQNEAQ. CDR3 protein: CASSLAYRGNTEAFS. The DNA of the CDR3 is TGTGCCAGCAGCTTAGCATACAGGGGGAACACTGAAGCTTTCTCT.

This clonotype was counted ten times or more. The V and J genes are TRBV7-8 and TRBJ1-4, with 7 bases that match TRBD1. Germline assignment: CDR1 SGHVS and CDR2 FQNEAQ. The V segment lost 0 bases and the J segment 1 base; nucleotides outside the gene matches: 5. The CDR3 extends over 17 amino acids. The CDR3 nucleotides are TGTGCCAGCAGCTTAGCACGATACAGGGGAACTAATGAAAAACTGTTTTTT. The encoded protein is CASSLARYRGTNEKLFF.